The 3 T cell receptor beta chains below were found in one sample sequenced in a study of CD8+ T cells in alopecia areata. Extracted from the samples, RNA was reverse transcribed into cDNA to serve as the sequencing template. Sequencing used immunoSEQ multiplex PCR; TCRdb keeps in-frame clones, though not all of them. The table has about 200,000 clones, 57% seen once; the top ten hold 0.45%. The source was CD4+ T cells sorted from blood, collected at week 0. All receptors derive from a human donor with alopecia areata.

This sequence joins TRBV9 and TRBJ2-7; D tentatively reads TRBD1 or TRBD2 (5 bases each). Germline V lookup: CDR1 SGDLS, CDR2 YYNGEE. This CDR3 is built from 15 residues. V was clipped by 4 bases and J by 2 bases, with 16 bases between them. CDR3 residues: CASSPHRDGPYEQYF. In nucleotides, the CDR3 is TGTGCCAGCAGCCCCCACCGGGACGGCCCCTACGAGCAGTACTTC.

V is TRBV30 and J is TRBJ2-7, with 8 bases lining up with TRBD1. V lost 2 bases, J lost 0 bases, and 6 bases stayed unmatched. The CDR3 sequence is 15 residues long. Germline CDR1 is GTSNPN and CDR2 is SVGIG (reference sequence). CDR3 coding DNA: TGTGCCTGGAGTACTCACAGGGGGATCTCCTACGAGCAGTACTTC. This encodes CAWSTHRGISYEQYF.

The CDR3 DNA reads as TGCGCCAGCAGCCAAGATCGGGCAGGCGCCTATGGCTACACCTTC. As protein: CASSQDRAGAYGYTF. The chain couples TRBV4-1 to TRBJ1-2; D is ambiguous. The CDR3 sequence is 15 residues long. The V end was cut by 0 bases, the J end by 4 bases, with 12 bases between. The germline V gene has CDR1 MGHRA and CDR2 YSYEKL.